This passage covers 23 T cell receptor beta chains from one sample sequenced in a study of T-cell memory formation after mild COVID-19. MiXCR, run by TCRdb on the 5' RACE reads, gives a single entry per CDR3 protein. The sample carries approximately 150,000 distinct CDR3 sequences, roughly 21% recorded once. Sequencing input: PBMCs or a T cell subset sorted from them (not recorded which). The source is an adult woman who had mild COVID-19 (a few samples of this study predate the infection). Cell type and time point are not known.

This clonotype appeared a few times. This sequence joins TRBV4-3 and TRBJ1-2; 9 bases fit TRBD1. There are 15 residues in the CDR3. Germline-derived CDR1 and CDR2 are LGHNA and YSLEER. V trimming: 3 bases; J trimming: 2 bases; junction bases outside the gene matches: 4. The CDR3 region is CASSQVTGGNYGYTF. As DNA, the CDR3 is TGCGCCAGCAGCCAGGTGACAGGGGGGAACTATGGCTACACCTTC.

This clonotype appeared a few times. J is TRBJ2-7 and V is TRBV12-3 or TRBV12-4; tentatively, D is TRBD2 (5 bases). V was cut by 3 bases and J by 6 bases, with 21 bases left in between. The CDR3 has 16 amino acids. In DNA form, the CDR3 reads TGTGCCAGCAGTTTCTCGGGAATGGGCCCACGCACCGAGCAGTACTTC. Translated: CASSFSGMGPRTEQYF.

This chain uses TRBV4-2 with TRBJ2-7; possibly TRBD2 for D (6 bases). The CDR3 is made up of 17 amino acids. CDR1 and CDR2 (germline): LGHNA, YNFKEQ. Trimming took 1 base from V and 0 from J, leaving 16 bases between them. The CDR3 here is CASSQGWPGGSSYEQYF. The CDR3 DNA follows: TGTGCCAGCAGCCAAGGCTGGCCCGGGGGAAGCTCCTACGAGCAGTACTTC.

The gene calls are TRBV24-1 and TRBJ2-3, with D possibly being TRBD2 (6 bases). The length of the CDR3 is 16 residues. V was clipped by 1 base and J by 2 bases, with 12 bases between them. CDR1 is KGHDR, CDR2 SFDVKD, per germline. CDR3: CATSDLVAGTTDTQYF. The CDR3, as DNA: TGTGCCACCAGTGATTTAGTCGCGGGAACCACAGATACGCAGTATTTT.

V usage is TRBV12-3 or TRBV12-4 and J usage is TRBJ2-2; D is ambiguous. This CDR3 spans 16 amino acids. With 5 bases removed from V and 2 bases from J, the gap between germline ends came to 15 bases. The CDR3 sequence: CASSPRTLSNTGELFF. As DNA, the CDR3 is TGTGCCAGCAGTCCAAGGACCTTAAGCAACACCGGGGAGCTGTTTTTT.

The CDR3: CAISESAAEAFF. DNA for the CDR3: TGTGCCATCAGTGAGTCAGCAGCTGAAGCTTTCTTT. The chain uses TRBV10-3 and TRBJ1-1; D is undetermined. Germline assignment: CDR1 ENHRY and CDR2 SYGVKD. The CDR3 is made up of 12 amino acids. Trimming took off 0 bases at V and 6 bases at J, with 5 bases between the two ends.

The CDR3 reads CASSSRSGLTFNEQFF. The CDR3 DNA follows: TGTGCCAGCAGCTCCCGGTCAGGGCTCACATTTAATGAGCAGTTCTTC. The J gene is TRBJ2-1, the V gene TRBV7-6, with D maybe TRBD1 (5 bases). The ends were cut back, 4 bases at V and 7 bases at J, with 20 bases in the middle. This CDR3 contains 16 residues. The germline V gene encodes CDR1 SGHVS and CDR2 FNYEAQ.

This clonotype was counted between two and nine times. The CDR3 DNA sequence: TGTGCCAGCAGTCCCTCGCCGGGACTAGTATCCGAGCAGTACTTC. This codes for CASSPSPGLVSEQYF. This sequence joins TRBV12-3 or TRBV12-4 and TRBJ2-7; 8 nucleotides align to TRBD2. This CDR3 is 15 amino acids long. V gave up 5 bases and J gave up 6 bases; unmatched junction bases: 12.

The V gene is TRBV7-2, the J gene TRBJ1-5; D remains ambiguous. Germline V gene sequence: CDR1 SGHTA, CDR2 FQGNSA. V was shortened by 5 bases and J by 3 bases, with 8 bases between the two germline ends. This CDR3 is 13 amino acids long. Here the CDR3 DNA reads TGTGCCAGCAGCCCAGTGGTCAATCAGCCCCAGCATTTT. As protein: CASSPVVNQPQHF.

The DNA of the CDR3 is TGCGCCAGCAGCTTGGCAGGGGTTGGAAACACCATATATTTT. The encoded protein is CASSLAGVGNTIYF. The chain joins TRBV5-1 to TRBJ1-3; TRBD1 might be the D (6 bases). V lost 0 bases and J lost 3, with 7 bases in between. The CDR3 runs to 14 residues. Germline loops: CDR1 SGHRS, CDR2 YFSETQ.

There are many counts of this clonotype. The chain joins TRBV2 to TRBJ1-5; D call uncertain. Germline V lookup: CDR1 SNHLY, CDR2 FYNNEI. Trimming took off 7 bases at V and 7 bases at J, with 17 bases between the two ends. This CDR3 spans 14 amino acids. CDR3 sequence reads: CASNQVQVGQPQHF. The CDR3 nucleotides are TGTGCCAGCAACCAAGTCCAGGTTGGACAGCCCCAGCATTTT.

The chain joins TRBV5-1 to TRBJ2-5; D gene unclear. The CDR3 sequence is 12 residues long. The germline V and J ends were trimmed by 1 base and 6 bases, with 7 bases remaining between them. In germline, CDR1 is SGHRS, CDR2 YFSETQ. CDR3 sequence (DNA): TGCGCCAGCAGCTTGTCTTCGCAGACCCAGTACTTC. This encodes CASSLSSQTQYF.

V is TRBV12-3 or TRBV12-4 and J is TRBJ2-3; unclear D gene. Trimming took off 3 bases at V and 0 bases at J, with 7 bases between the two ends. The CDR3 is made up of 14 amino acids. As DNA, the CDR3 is TGTGCCAGCAGTTTTCGTCTTAGCACAGATACGCAGTATTTT. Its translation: CASSFRLSTDTQYF.

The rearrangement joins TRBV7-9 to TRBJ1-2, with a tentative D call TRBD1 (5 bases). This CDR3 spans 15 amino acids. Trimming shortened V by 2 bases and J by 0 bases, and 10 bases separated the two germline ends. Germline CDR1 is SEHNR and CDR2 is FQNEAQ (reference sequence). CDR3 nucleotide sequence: TGTGCCAGCAGCTTACAGGGACTCTCTAACTATGGCTACACCTTC. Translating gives CASSLQGLSNYGYTF.

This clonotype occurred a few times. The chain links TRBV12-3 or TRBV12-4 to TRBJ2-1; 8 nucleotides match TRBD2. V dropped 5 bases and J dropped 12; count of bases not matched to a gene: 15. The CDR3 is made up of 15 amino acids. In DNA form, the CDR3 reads TGTGCCAGCAGTCCACTGACTAGCGCGGGGAGGGGGCAGTTCTTC. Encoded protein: CASSPLTSAGRGQFF.

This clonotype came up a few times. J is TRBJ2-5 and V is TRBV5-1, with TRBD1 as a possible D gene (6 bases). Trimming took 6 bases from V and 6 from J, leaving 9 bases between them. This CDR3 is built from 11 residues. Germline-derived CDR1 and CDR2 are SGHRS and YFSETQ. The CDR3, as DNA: TGCGCCAGCACGGGGACACAGACCCAGTACTTC. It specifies CASTGTQTQYF.

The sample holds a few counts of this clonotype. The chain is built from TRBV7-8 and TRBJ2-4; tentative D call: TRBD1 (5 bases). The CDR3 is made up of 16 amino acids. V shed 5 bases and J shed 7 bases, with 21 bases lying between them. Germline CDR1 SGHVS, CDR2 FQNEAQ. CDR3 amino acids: CASSTQPETVLNIQYF. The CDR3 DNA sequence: TGTGCCAGCAGCACCCAACCGGAGACAGTTTTGAACATTCAGTACTTC.

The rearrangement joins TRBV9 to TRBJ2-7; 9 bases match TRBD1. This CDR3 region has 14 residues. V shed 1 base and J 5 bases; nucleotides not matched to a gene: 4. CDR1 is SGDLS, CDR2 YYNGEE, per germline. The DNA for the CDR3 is TGTGCCAGCAGCGTAAGACAGGGGGAGGACGAGCAGTACTTC. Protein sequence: CASSVRQGEDEQYF.

The CDR3 loop reads CASSLVAGLAKNIQYF. The CDR3 DNA reads TGTGCCAGCAGTTTAGTCGCCGGTCTAGCCAAAAACATTCAGTACTTC. The chain employs TRBV12-3 or TRBV12-4 and TRBJ2-4; D remains unclear. The CDR3 sequence is 16 residues long. The germline V and J ends were trimmed by 1 base and 0 bases, with 10 bases remaining between them.

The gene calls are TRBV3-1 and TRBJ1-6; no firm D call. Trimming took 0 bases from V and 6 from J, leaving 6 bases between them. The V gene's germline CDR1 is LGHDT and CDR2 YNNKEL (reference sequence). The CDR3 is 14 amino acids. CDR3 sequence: CASSQDGRNSPLHF. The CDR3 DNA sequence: TGTGCCAGCAGCCAAGATGGGCGTAATTCACCCCTCCACTTT.

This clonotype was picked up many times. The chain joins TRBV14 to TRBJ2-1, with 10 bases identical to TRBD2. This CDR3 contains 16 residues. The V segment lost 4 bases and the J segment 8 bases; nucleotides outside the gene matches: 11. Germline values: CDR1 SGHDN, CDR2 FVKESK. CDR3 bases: TGTGCCAGCAGCCGCCCTAGCGGGAGTGGTATCGATGAGCAGTTCTTC. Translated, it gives CASSRPSGSGIDEQFF.

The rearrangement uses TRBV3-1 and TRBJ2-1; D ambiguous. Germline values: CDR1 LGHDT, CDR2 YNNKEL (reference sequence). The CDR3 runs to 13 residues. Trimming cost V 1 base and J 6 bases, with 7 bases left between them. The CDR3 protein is CASSQGERNEQFF. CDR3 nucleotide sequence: TGTGCCAGCAGCCAAGGCGAGCGCAATGAGCAGTTCTTC.

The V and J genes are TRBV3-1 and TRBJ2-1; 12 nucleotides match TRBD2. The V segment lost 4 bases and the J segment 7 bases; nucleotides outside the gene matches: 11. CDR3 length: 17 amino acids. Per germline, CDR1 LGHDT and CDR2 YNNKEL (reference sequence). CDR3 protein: CASSPSSSGRAGNEQFF. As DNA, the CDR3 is TGTGCCAGCAGCCCGAGCTCTAGCGGGAGGGCCGGTAATGAGCAGTTCTTC.